These 22 T cell receptor beta chains came from one sample sequenced in a study of T cells in Graves' hyperthyroidism and ophthalmopathy. RNA transcripts yielded amplified TCR beta CDR3 regions. HTBI primers were the set used in a first-round RT-PCR of the TCR CDR3. TCRdb reprocessed the multiplex PCR reads with MiXCR, giving one entry per CDR3 protein. The table records about 400,000 distinct CDR3 sequences, approximately 14% of them present only once. What was sequenced was blood. These receptor sequences come from a woman in her sixties with Graves' ophthalmopathy.

The rearrangement joins TRBV18 to TRBJ1-3; TRBD1 is a possible D gene (5 bases). CDR1 KGHSH and CDR2 LQKENI come from the germline V gene. Deletions cut 4 bases from V and 0 bases from J, with 13 bases between. The CDR3 has 16 residues. Written as DNA, the CDR3 is TGTGCCAGCTCACGAAACCTACAGGACTCTGGAAACACCATATATTTT. This gives the protein CASSRNLQDSGNTIYF.

This clonotype was detected a few times. J is TRBJ2-7 and V is TRBV20-1, with 12 bases fitting TRBD1. The CDR3 has 16 amino acids. From germline, CDR1 is DFQATT and CDR2 SNEGSKA (reference sequence). V lost 0 bases, J lost 7 bases, and 10 bases stayed unmatched. DNA of the CDR3: TGCAGTGCTAGAGACAAGGGGGGACAGGGGGCGGGGGAGCAGTACTTC. It codes for CSARDKGGQGAGEQYF.

In the case of this clonotype: A read error may be the cause here, since a much bigger clone is one base away. The chain couples TRBV7-9 to TRBJ2-2, with D uncertain. V gave up 4 bases and J gave up 5 bases, with 8 bases separating them. The CDR3 contains 13 residues. CDR1 is SEHNR, CDR2 FQNEAQ, per germline (reference sequence). Here the CDR3 DNA reads TGTGCCAGCAGCTCCGAGGTTACCGGGGAGCTGTTTTTT. It codes for CASSSEVTGELFF.

This clonotype was seen a handful of times. One base away lies a much larger clone, so this may be a sequencing read error. This sequence joins TRBV5-1 and TRBJ2-7; either TRBD1 or TRBD2 may fit D (5 bases each). CDR1 and CDR2 (germline): SGHRS, YFSETQ. The CDR3 has 14 amino acids. Written as DNA, the CDR3 is TGCGCCGGCAGCGCCTCCGGGACGCCCTACGAGCAGTACTTC. Its translation: CAGSASGTPYEQYF.

The chain is built from TRBV24-1 and TRBJ2-1, with 7 bases fitting TRBD1. Trimming at V came to 0 bases and at J to 6 bases, leaving 4 bases not matched to a gene. CDR1 and CDR2 from the germline V gene are KGHDR and SFDVKD. The CDR3 is made up of 15 amino acids. Written as DNA, the CDR3 is TGTGCCACCAGTGATTTGCCAGGGGGACGCAATGAGCAGTTCTTC. Protein sequence: CATSDLPGGRNEQFF.

This clonotype was recorded at least ten times. The rearrangement uses TRBV18 and TRBJ1-5, with D possibly matching TRBD1 (6 bases). Germline V gene sequence: CDR1 KGHSH, CDR2 LQKENI. Trimming removed 4 bases at V and 6 bases at J, with 10 bases between. The CDR3 runs 13 residues. For the CDR3, the DNA is TGTGCCAGCTCACAGGGGGATACTCAGCCCCAGCATTTT. Translation: CASSQGDTQPQHF.

This clonotype was counted at least ten times. The gene calls are TRBV28 and TRBJ2-2, with D hard to call. CDR3 size: 13 residues. The V gene's germline CDR1 is MDHEN and CDR2 SYDVKM. Between the trimmed V and J ends, which lost 1 base and 4 bases, there was a span of 4 bases. CDR3 in amino acids: CASSLFLTGELFF. CDR3 in DNA: TGTGCCAGCAGTTTATTTCTCACCGGGGAGCTGTTTTTT. Based on the CDR3 plus reference TRBV28 and TRBJ2-2, the full variable domain is DVKVTQSSRYLVKRTGEKVFLECVQDMDHENMFWYRQDPGLGLRLIYFSYDVKMKEKGDIPEGYSVSREKKERFSLILESASTNQTSMYLCASSLFLTGELFFGEGSRLTVL.

This clonotype was picked up many times. The CDR3 protein is CASSLGGGVYEQFF. Written as DNA, the CDR3 is TGTGCCAGCAGCCTGGGGGGGGGTGTCTATGAGCAGTTCTTC. The chain employs TRBV7-2 and TRBJ2-1; 7 bases align to TRBD2. The CDR3 extends over 14 amino acids. Germline V CDR1 and CDR2: SGHTA, FQGNSA. Trimming cost V 5 bases and J 8 bases; bases outside gene matches: 9.

J is TRBJ2-7 and V is TRBV12-3 or TRBV12-4; 7 bases are shared with TRBD2. Germline trimming cut 2 bases from V and 3 bases from J; bases unmatched to any gene: 10. The CDR3 is 16 amino acids. CDR3 sequence: CASSLLGGSGFYEQYF. Here the CDR3 DNA reads TGTGCCAGCAGTTTATTGGGGGGGTCAGGTTTCTACGAGCAGTACTTC.

This clonotype was counted many times. The CDR3 reads CASSLWTGTGTYEQYF. CDR3 DNA: TGCGCCAGCAGCTTGTGGACCGGGACAGGGACCTACGAGCAGTACTTC. This chain joins TRBV5-1 and TRBJ2-7; the match to TRBD1 covers 9 bases. The germline CDR1 and CDR2 sequences are SGHRS and YFSETQ. V shed 1 base, J shed 2 bases, and the junction held 7 bases outside the gene matches. CDR3 size: 16 residues.

This clonotype was detected many times. The chain employs TRBV28 and TRBJ2-1; D is unresolved. The V gene's germline CDR1 is MDHEN and CDR2 SYDVKM. Between the trimmed V and J ends, which lost 7 bases and 2 bases, there was a span of 12 bases. The CDR3 loop spans 14 amino acids. CDR3 nucleotides: TGTGCCAGCACTGGCCAAGGGCCCTACAATGAGCAGTTCTTC. Its translation is CASTGQGPYNEQFF. The entire variable domain, with the rest obtained from reference TRBV28 and TRBJ2-1, is as follows: DVKVTQSSRYLVKRTGEKVFLECVQDMDHENMFWYRQDPGLGLRLIYFSYDVKMKEKGDIPEGYSVSREKKERFSLILESASTNQTSMYLCASTGQGPYNEQFFGPGTRLTVL.

This CDR3 reads CASSPYPSDRVGENGYTF. The CDR3 DNA reads TGTGCCAGCAGCCCCTACCCCTCCGACAGGGTTGGTGAAAATGGCTACACCTTC. This sequence joins TRBV13 and TRBJ1-2, with 7 bases aligning to TRBD1. V lost 5 bases and J lost 6; bases outside the gene matches: 21. Germline lookup yields CDR1 PRHDT and CDR2 FYEKMQ (reference sequence). The CDR3 extends over 18 amino acids. Full variable domain (missing parts from reference TRBV13 and TRBJ1-2): AAGVIQSPRHLIKEKRETATLKCYPIPRHDTVYWYQQGPGQDPQFLISFYEKMQSDKGSIPDRFSAQQFSDYHSELNMSSLELGDSALYFCASSPYPSDRVGENGYTFGSGTRLTVV.

The V call is TRBV5-1, the J call TRBJ2-1; 10 positions match TRBD2. The germline V gene has CDR1 SGHRS and CDR2 YFSETQ. This CDR3 region has 17 residues. Trimming took 1 base from V and 3 from J; bases not matched to a gene: 7. The CDR3: CASSLTTSGIIYNEQFF. CDR3 nucleotides: TGCGCCAGCAGCTTGACCACTAGCGGGATTATCTACAATGAGCAGTTCTTC. Full variable domain (rest looked up from reference TRBV5-1 and TRBJ2-1): KAGVTQTPRYLIKTRGQQVTLSCSPISGHRSVSWYQQTPGQGLQFLFEYFSETQRNKGNFPGRFSGRQFSNSRSEMNVSTLELGDSALYLCASSLTTSGIIYNEQFFGPGTRLTVL.

This clonotype was found a few times. The chain couples TRBV5-1 to TRBJ2-2, with 8 nucleotides matching TRBD2. Germline values: CDR1 SGHRS, CDR2 YFSETQ. J gave up 5 bases and V 1 base, and 7 bases lay outside the gene matches. CDR3 length: 16 residues. This chain's CDR3 is CASSLSSGGHTGELFF. Written as DNA, the CDR3 is TGCGCCAGCAGCTTGAGTTCGGGAGGGCATACCGGGGAGCTGTTTTTT. Full variable domain (remainder filled in from reference TRBV5-1 and TRBJ2-2): KAGVTQTPRYLIKTRGQQVTLSCSPISGHRSVSWYQQTPGQGLQFLFEYFSETQRNKGNFPGRFSGRQFSNSRSEMNVSTLELGDSALYLCASSLSSGGHTGELFFGEGSRLTVL.

This clonotype was observed many times. The rearrangement uses TRBV28 and TRBJ1-6; 8 positions agree with TRBD1. This CDR3 is built from 14 residues. V lost 3 bases, J lost 9 bases, and 4 bases stayed unmatched. CDR1 is MDHEN and CDR2 is SYDVKM in the germline V gene. This CDR3 is CASSLGRGPSPLHF. The CDR3 DNA is TGTGCCAGCAGTTTGGGCAGGGGGCCTTCACCCCTCCACTTT.

The V and J genes are TRBV10-3 and TRBJ2-3, with 7 nucleotides matching TRBD1. The germline V gene encodes CDR1 ENHRY and CDR2 SYGVKD. Unmatched junction bases numbered 7, after V lost 4 bases and J lost 6 bases. This CDR3 spans 14 amino acids. The CDR3 reads CAISGEQGTDTQYF. The CDR3, as DNA: TGTGCCATCAGTGGTGAACAGGGGACCGATACGCAGTATTTT.

This clonotype was detected many times. This chain connects TRBV20-1 to TRBJ2-5, with 8 bases lining up with TRBD2. The trim removed 6 bases at V and 5 bases at J, leaving 8 bases unmatched. CDR3 length equals 13 residues. Germline values: CDR1 DFQATT, CDR2 SNEGSKA (reference sequence). The CDR3 loop is CSAPGTSLETQYF. CDR3 nucleotide sequence: TGCAGTGCGCCCGGGACTAGTCTCGAGACCCAGTACTTC.

This clonotype occurred many times. The chain employs TRBV7-3 and TRBJ2-1, with 8 bases fitting TRBD1. Looked up from germline, CDR1 is SGHTA and CDR2 is FQGTGA. The trim removed 3 bases at V and 5 bases at J, leaving 3 bases unmatched. The CDR3 contains 14 residues. The CDR3 DNA is TGTGCCAGCAGCTTGGACAGGGCCGACAATGAGCAGTTCTTC. This codes for CASSLDRADNEQFF.

The sample holds a few counts of this clonotype. A single base separates this from a much larger clone, so it may be a read error. This rearrangement joins TRBV5-1 to TRBJ2-7; the match to TRBD2 covers 9 bases. The CDR3 totals 15 residues. CDR1 SGHRS and CDR2 YFSETQ come from the germline V gene. The trim removed 0 bases at V and 7 bases at J, leaving 8 bases unmatched. In DNA, the CDR3 is TGCGCCAGCAGCTTGGAAGGCGGGAGGGCCGGGGAGCAGTACTTC. Its translation is CASSLEGGRAGEQYF.

This clonotype was seen only a few times. The V and J genes are TRBV9 and TRBJ2-2; D perhaps matches TRBD2 (6 bases). Looked up from germline, CDR1 is SGDLS and CDR2 is YYNGEE. This CDR3 has 14 residues. The V and J ends lost 7 bases and 0 bases respectively, with 10 bases between them. CDR3 DNA sequence: TGTGCCAGCGGCGGGACTGCGAACACCGGGGAGCTGTTTTTT. Its protein product is CASGGTANTGELFF.

Many counts were recorded for this clonotype. The chain combines TRBV20-1 with TRBJ2-3, with D perhaps matching TRBD1 or TRBD2 (5 bases each). V lost 3 bases, J lost 5 bases, and 18 bases lay in between. The CDR3 runs to 15 residues. From germline, CDR1 is DFQATT and CDR2 SNEGSKA (reference sequence). CDR3 loop: CSARAFEGRIDTQYF. The CDR3, as DNA: TGCAGTGCTAGGGCCTTTGAGGGGCGCATAGATACGCAGTATTTT.

The rearrangement uses TRBV20-1 and TRBJ2-7; the match to TRBD2 covers 7 bases. Germline CDR1 DFQATT, CDR2 SNEGSKA (reference sequence). V was pared by 0 bases and J by 5 bases, with 7 bases of the junction left unmatched. The CDR3 loop spans 14 amino acids. The CDR3 nucleotides are TGCAGTGCTAGAGATCCTAGGGCGGGGGACGAGCAGTACTTC. Protein product: CSARDPRAGDEQYF.